This T cell receptor (beta chain) was sequenced in a study of blood T cell repertoires in COVID-19. Study context: Researchers got acute and convalescent COVID-19 samples from the United States, Italy and Spain. The cDNA or gDNA used as material had been derived from T cells, B-cell-depleted T cells, or PBMCs.

Under the authors' procedure: The authors estimated nucleated cell counts from reference gene primer amplification. TCRdb's table, derived via immunoSEQ multiplex PCR, lists solely in-frame clones and lacks some. V and J calls and clone size come straight from that table; D and trimming were deduced from the DNA. Altogether about 270,000 clones are present, under 95% being singletons, with the ten largest covering under 3%. The CDR3 runs to 16 residues. V lost 2 bases and J lost 0; bases outside the gene matches: 3. Looked up from germline, CDR1 is MNHEY and CDR2 is SVGEGT. The J gene is TRBJ2-7, the V gene TRBV6-2 or TRBV6-3; the match to TRBD2 covers 11 bases. Material: PBMCs or T cells enriched from blood (not recorded which). This receptor was obtained from a middle-aged woman with acute COVID-19. Here the CDR3 reads CASSYVSGRASYEQYF. CDR3 bases: TGTGCCAGCAGTTACGTTAGCGGGAGGGCCTCCTACGAGCAGTACTTC.